These 5 T cell receptor beta chains were all obtained from the same sample, sequenced in a study of brain T cells in children with intractable seizures (dated by TCRdb to 2020 to 2023). Preparation of the library involved the immunoSEQ multiplex PCR assay. The source is immuneACCESS, and TCRdb retained only in-frame sequences with V and J called. Part of the clones is not carried over; for the studies checked, unresolved V genes explain less than half of this, and the remainder is unexplained. Counted in this sample were around 80,000 clones; around nine tenths of them appeared once. Clones ranked in the top ten supply around 24% of the sample. In light of the paper, this sample's time point label describes: resected brain tissue, or blood drawn just prior to surgery. This specimen was peripheral blood, taken at surgery. All receptors derive from a girl aged 2 to 10 with Rasmussen encephalitis and intractable seizures.

The CDR3 nucleotides are TGTGCCAGCTTACTAGGGCTGGGGTACGGGCAGTTCTTC. Protein sequence: CASLLGLGYGQFF. The rearrangement links TRBV2 to TRBJ2-1, with a weak D call TRBD2 (5 bases). Germline-derived CDR1 and CDR2 are SNHLY and FYNNEI. There are 13 residues in the CDR3. The V and J ends lost 8 bases and 12 bases respectively, with 20 bases between them.

The chain employs TRBV2 and TRBJ1-1; weak D call: TRBD1 (5 bases). Per the germline V gene, CDR1 is SNHLY and CDR2 is FYNNEI. The V end lost 2 bases, the J end lost 0 bases, and 10 bases lay between the germline ends. The CDR3 spans 15 residues. The CDR3 DNA follows: TGTGCCAGCAGTGAACACCCGGACATGAACACTGAAGCTTTCTTT. Translating gives CASSEHPDMNTEAFF. Together with reference TRBV2 and TRBJ1-1, the CDR3 gives the full variable domain: EPEVTQTPSHQVTQMGQEVILRCVPISNHLYFYWYRQILGQKVEFLVSFYNNEISEKSEIFDDQFSVERPDGSNFTLKIRSTKLEDSAMYFCASSEHPDMNTEAFFGQGTRLTVV.

This rearrangement joins TRBV27 to TRBJ1-4; D remains ambiguous. The CDR3 length is 15 residues. Trimming removed 6 bases from V and 6 bases from J, with 17 bases in between. The germline CDR1 and CDR2 sequences are MNHEY and SMNVEV (reference sequence). For the CDR3, the DNA is TGTGCCAGCAGGCCACATGAAGGCGGTCATGAAAAACTGTTTTTT. Protein: CASRPHEGGHEKLFF.

The chain uses TRBV18 and TRBJ2-7; D not certain. Germline CDR1 reads KGHSH; CDR2 reads LQKENI. There are 12 residues in the CDR3. V lost 0 bases and J lost 4, with 4 bases in between. The CDR3 sequence is CASSPPGYEQYF. In DNA, the CDR3 is TGTGCCAGCTCACCACCGGGATACGAGCAGTACTTC.

This clone has a single count. The chain couples TRBV30 to TRBJ2-5; D ambiguous. The germline gives CDR1 GTSNPN, CDR2 SVGIG (reference sequence). The CDR3 length is 12 residues. Trimming stripped 3 bases from V and 2 bases from J, with 7 bases between. In DNA form, the CDR3 reads TGTGCCTGGAGCCCGCTACAAGAGACCCAGTACTTC. Its translation: CAWSPLQETQYF.